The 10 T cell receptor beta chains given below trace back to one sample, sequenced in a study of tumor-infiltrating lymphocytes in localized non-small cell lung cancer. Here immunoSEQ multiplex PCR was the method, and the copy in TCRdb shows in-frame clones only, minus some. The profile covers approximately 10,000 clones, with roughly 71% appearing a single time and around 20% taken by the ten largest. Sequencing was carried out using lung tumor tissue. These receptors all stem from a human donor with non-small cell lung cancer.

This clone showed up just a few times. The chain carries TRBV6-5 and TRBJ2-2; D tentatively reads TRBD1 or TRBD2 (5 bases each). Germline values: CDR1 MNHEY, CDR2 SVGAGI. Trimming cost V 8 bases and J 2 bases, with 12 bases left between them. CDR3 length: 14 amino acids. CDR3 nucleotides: TGTGCCAGCGCTCGGGGCACCAACACCGGGGAGCTGTTTTTT. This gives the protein CASARGTNTGELFF.

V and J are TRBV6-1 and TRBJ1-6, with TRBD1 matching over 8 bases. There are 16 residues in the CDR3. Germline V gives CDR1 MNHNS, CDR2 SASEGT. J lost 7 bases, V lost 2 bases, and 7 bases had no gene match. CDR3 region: CASSEPLQGANSPLHF. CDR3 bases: TGTGCCAGCAGTGAACCCCTGCAGGGGGCAAATTCACCCCTCCACTTT.

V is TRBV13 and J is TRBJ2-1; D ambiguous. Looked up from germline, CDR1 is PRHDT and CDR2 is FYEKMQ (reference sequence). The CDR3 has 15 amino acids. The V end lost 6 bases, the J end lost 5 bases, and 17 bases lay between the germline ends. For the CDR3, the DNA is TGTGCCAGCAGGGTAAGGGCAGAGCCTCACAATGAGCAGTTCTTC. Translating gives CASRVRAEPHNEQFF.

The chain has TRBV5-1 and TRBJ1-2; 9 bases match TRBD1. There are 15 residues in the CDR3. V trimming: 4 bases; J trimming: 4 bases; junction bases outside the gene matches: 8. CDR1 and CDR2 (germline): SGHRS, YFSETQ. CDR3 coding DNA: TGCGCCAGCAGCGTCGCCGGGACAGGGTTCTATGGCTACACCTTC. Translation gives CASSVAGTGFYGYTF.

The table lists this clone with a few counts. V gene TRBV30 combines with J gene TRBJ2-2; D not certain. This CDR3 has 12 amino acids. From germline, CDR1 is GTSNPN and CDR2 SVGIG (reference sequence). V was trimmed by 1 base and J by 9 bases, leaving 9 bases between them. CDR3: CAWSDQVWELFF. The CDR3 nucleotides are TGTGCCTGGAGTGACCAGGTCTGGGAGCTGTTTTTT.

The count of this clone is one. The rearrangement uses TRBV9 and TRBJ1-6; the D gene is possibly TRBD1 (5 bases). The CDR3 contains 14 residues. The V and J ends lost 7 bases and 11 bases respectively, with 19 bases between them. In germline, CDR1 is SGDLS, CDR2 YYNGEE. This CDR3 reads CASGGERIGAPLHF. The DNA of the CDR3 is TGTGCCAGCGGGGGAGAAAGGATCGGGGCACCCCTCCACTTT.

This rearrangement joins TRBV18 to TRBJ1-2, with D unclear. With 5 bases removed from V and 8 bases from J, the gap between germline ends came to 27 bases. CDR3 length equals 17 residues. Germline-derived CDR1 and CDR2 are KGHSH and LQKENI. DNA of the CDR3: TGTGCCAGCTCAAGATCATACAGTGATCCCTGGGCCTTAGGCTACACCTTC. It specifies CASSRSYSDPWALGYTF.

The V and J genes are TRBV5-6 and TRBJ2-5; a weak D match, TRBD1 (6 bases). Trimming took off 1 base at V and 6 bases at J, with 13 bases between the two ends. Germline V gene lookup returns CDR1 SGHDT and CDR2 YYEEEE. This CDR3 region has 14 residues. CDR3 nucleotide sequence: TGTGCCAGCAGCTTGTGGGCAGGGGTGAAGACCCAGTACTTC. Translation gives CASSLWAGVKTQYF.

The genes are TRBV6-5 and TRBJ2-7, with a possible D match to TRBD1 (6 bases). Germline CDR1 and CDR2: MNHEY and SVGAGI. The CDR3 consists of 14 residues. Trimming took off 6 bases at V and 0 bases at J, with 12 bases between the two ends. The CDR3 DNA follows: TGTGCCAGCAGGAGGGACACGAGCTCCTACGAGCAGTACTTC. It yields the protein CASRRDTSSYEQYF.

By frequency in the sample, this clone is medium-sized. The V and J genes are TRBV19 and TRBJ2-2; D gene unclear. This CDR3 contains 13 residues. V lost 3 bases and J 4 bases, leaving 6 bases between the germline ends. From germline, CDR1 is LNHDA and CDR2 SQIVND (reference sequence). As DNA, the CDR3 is TGTGCCAGTAGTATGACGTCCACCGGGGAGCTGTTTTTT. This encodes CASSMTSTGELFF.